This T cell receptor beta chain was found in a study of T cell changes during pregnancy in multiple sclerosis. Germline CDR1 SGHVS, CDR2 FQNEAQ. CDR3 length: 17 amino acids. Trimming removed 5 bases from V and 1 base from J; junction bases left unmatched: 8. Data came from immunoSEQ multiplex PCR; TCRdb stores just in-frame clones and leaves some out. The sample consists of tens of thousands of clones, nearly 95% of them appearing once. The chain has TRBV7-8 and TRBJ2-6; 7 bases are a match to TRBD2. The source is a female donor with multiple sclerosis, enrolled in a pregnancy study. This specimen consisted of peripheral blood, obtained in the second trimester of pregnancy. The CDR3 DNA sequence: TGTGCCAGCAGCCGAGCTGGCGGGGGATCTGGGGCCAACGTCCTGACTTTC. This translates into CASSRAGGGSGANVLTF.